Here is one TCR beta chain with its context. The clone's antigen remains unknown. No base quality information exists; no much larger clone differs at one position. The sample is drawn from a study of blood T cell repertoires in COVID-19 (dated by TCRdb to 2018 to 2021). The study in broad terms: Samples covering the acute and convalescent phases of COVID-19 were provided by collaborators in the United States, Italy and Spain. The dataset comprised deeply sampled blood TCRbeta repertoires from subjects exposed to, actively infected with, or recovered from COVID-19. Samples were obtained from the ongoing ImmuneRACE study (first 160 participants) and from over 1,000 subjects provided by 6 global collaborators. The prospective study material was composed of cDNA or gDNA derived from T cells, B-cell-depleted T cells, or PBMCs. The repertoires were made available in a free public database intended to serve as a resource for research on the immune response to SARS-CoV-2. Nearly every sample came with metadata listing a de-identified subject ID, COVID-19 status, age in years and sex. Where HLA class I and class II types were available, the types were taken from metadata supplied by the sample provider, not from assay-based typing.

The collaborating institutions used their own protocols to collect whole blood in K2EDTA tubes. For TCRbeta analysis, collaborator samples were shipped as frozen whole blood, as isolated PBMCs, or as DNA extracted from either sample type. TCRbeta CDR3 regions were amplified from genomic DNA using the immunoSEQ Assay, a bias-controlled multiplex PCR. The study's own analysis went as follows. Nucleated cell counts per sample were estimated from amplification of reference gene primers within the assay. Sequence reads were collapsed and filtered to measure the absolute abundance of every unique TCRbeta CDR3 rearrangement. For each sample, productive Simpson clonality was calculated as the square root of Simpson's diversity index over productive rearrangements. The source is immuneACCESS, and TCRdb retained only in-frame sequences with V and J called. Part of the clones is not carried over; for the studies checked, unresolved V genes explain less than half of this, and the remainder is unexplained. V and J calls and clone size are given by that table; D and trimming were obtained from the DNA. The sample records about 140,000 clones, roughly 86% of which are singletons. Under 6.5% of the sample lies in the top ten.

Study-wide findings and limitations: How much clinical and demographic metadata was included differed by source and by participant, and the metadata was provided uncurated.

In the germline V gene, CDR1 corresponds to SNHLY and CDR2 to FYNNEI. The germline ends are 17 bases apart after V is trimmed by 1 base and J by 14 bases. Taken from cysteine to phenylalanine, the CDR3 has 13 residues. The retained sequence is limited to the CDR3, 39 bases, with the frame set at the first base. The sample comprised peripheral blood. The source is a human donor in a cohort sampled during active COVID-19. The rearranged chain carries TRBV2 and TRBJ1-2, with the D segment identity uncertain. The CDR3 reads CASSEDTDYLGTF. The DNA sequence is as follows: TGTGCCAGCAGTGAAGACACGGACTATTTGGGGACCTTC.